This TCR beta chain was captured in a study of blood T cell repertoires in COVID-19. In the study overall: The United States, Italy and Spain were the sources of the acute and convalescent COVID-19 samples. In each case, the material was cDNA or gDNA derived from T cells, B-cell-depleted T cells, or PBMCs.

Authors' processing steps: Reference gene primer amplification gave nucleated cell count estimates. Assay: immunoSEQ multiplex PCR; the TCRdb copy retains only in-frame clones and omits some. That table supplies the V and J calls and clone size; D and trimming were determined from the DNA. The table lists 250,000 to 350,000 clones, 85% of them singletons. The CDR3 consists of 14 residues. Germline values: CDR1 LNHDA, CDR2 SQIVND (reference sequence). Germline trimming cut 5 bases from V and 8 bases from J; bases unmatched to any gene: 5. This receptor was identified in a woman in her forties or fifties with active or convalescent COVID-19. Input material: peripheral blood. The chain is built from TRBV19 and TRBJ1-6, with 8 positions matching TRBD1. In DNA form, the CDR3 reads TGTGCCAGTAGTTCGGACAGGGTATATTCACCCCTCCACTTT. Translation: CASSSDRVYSPLHF.